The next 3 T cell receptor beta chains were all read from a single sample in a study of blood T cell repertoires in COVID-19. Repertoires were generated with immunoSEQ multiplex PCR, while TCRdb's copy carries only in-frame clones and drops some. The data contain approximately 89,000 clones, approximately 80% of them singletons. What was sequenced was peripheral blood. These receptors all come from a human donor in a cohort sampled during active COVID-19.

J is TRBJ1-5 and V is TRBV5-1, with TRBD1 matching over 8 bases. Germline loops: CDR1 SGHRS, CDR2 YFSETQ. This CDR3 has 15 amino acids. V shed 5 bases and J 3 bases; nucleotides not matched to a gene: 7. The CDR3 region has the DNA TGCGCCAGCAGACCGGAGACAGGGGACAATCAGCCCCAGCATTTT. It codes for CASRPETGDNQPQHF.

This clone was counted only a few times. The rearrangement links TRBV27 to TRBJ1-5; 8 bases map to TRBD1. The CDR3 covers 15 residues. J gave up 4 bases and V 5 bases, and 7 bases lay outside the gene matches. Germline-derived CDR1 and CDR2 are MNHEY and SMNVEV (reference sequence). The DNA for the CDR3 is TGTGCCAGCAGTCCCCGGACAGGGTTAAATCAGCCCCAGCATTTT. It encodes CASSPRTGLNQPQHF.

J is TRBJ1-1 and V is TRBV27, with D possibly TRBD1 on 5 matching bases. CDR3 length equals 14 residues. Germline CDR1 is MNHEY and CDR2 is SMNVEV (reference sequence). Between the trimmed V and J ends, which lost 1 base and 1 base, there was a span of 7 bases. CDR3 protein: CASSLWGGNTEAFF. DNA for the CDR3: TGTGCCAGCAGTTTATGGGGGGGGAACACTGAAGCTTTCTTT.